Each of the 28 T cell receptor beta chains below was sequenced from the same sample in a study of siplizumab effects on memory and regulatory T cells. Sequencing used immunoSEQ multiplex PCR; TCRdb keeps in-frame clones, though not all of them. In the table there are under 130,000 clones, about 92% of which are singletons. Material: CD4+ T cells sorted from blood. The receptors here all came from a human donor in good health.

This clone was recorded a few times. CDR3 DNA sequence: TGTGCCTCGACGTTGGACACTGAAGCTTTCTTT. Encoded protein: CASTLDTEAFF. The rearrangement joins TRBV30 to TRBJ1-1; D not certain. The germline V and J ends were trimmed by 7 bases and 3 bases, with 9 bases remaining between them. This CDR3 has 11 amino acids. Germline V gene sequence: CDR1 GTSNPN, CDR2 SVGIG (reference sequence).

This chain joins TRBV25-1 and TRBJ1-1; D gene unclear. Between the trimmed V and J ends, which lost 10 bases and 1 base, there was a span of 13 bases. This CDR3 region has 13 residues. Looked up from germline, CDR1 is MGHDK and CDR2 is SYGVNS. For the CDR3, the DNA is TGTGCCACCAAGCCGGGTGGGAACACTGAAGCTTTCTTT. The encoded protein is CATKPGGNTEAFF.

The V and J genes are TRBV19 and TRBJ2-7; D is ambiguous. The CDR3 has 13 amino acids. V shed 4 bases and J shed 3 bases, with 10 bases lying between them. Germline CDR1 is LNHDA and CDR2 is SQIVND (reference sequence). The CDR3 loop is CASSNAENYEQYF. Written as DNA, the CDR3 is TGTGCCAGTAGTAATGCTGAGAACTACGAGCAGTACTTC.

The table lists this clone with a count of one. The chain carries TRBV25-1 and TRBJ1-2; D gene uncertain. Germline loops: CDR1 MGHDK, CDR2 SYGVNS. V shed 11 bases and J shed 5 bases, with 12 bases lying between them. The CDR3 consists of 11 residues. The chain's CDR3 is CAPGRKYGYTF. CDR3 bases: TGTGCCCCAGGACGGAAGTATGGCTACACCTTC.

V is TRBV6-4 and J is TRBJ1-1; D is undetermined. Trimming pared 2 bases from V and 2 bases from J, leaving 6 bases between. CDR1 and CDR2 from the germline V gene are MRHNA and SNTAGT. This CDR3 contains 13 residues. The CDR3 nucleotides are TGTGCCAGCAGTGACAGGGTTAACACTGAAGCTTTCTTT. Translation gives CASSDRVNTEAFF.

V and J are TRBV4-1 and TRBJ2-3; unclear D gene. The germline gives CDR1 MGHRA, CDR2 YSYEKL. The germline V and J ends were trimmed by 0 bases and 0 bases, with 10 bases remaining between them. The CDR3 loop spans 16 amino acids. The CDR3 sequence: CASSQDVEASTDTQYF. The DNA for the CDR3 is TGCGCCAGCAGCCAAGATGTCGAGGCTAGCACAGATACGCAGTATTTT.

This chain uses TRBV2 with TRBJ2-1; no definite D call. CDR1 and CDR2 from the germline V gene are SNHLY and FYNNEI. Deletions cut 7 bases from V and 10 bases from J, with 17 bases between. The CDR3 sequence is 13 residues long. The CDR3 sequence: CASTEERATEQFF. The CDR3 DNA sequence: TGTGCCAGCACCGAAGAAAGGGCTACCGAGCAGTTCTTC.

The V and J genes are TRBV28 and TRBJ1-1; D call uncertain. The V end was cut by 2 bases, the J end by 1 base, with 8 bases between. Germline CDR1 and CDR2: MDHEN and SYDVKM. This CDR3 has 14 residues. The CDR3 region has the DNA TGTGCCAGCAGTTTAGCGGGTTCGAACACTGAAGCTTTCTTT. Translated: CASSLAGSNTEAFF.

This clone appeared a single time. This sequence joins TRBV20-1 and TRBJ2-1, with D possibly being TRBD1 (5 bases). Trimming removed 7 bases at V and 5 bases at J, with 9 bases between. The germline gives CDR1 DFQATT, CDR2 SNEGSKA (reference sequence). The CDR3 loop spans 11 amino acids. The chain's CDR3 is CSGSGNNEQFF. The CDR3 DNA is TGCAGTGGTTCAGGGAACAATGAGCAGTTCTTC.

The V call is TRBV9, the J call TRBJ1-3, with 7 bases that match TRBD1. From germline, CDR1 is SGDLS and CDR2 YYNGEE. Losses at the gene ends were 0 bases for V and 0 bases for J; bases not matched to a gene: 6. The CDR3 covers 17 residues. The CDR3 spells CASSVEGQSFSGNTIYF. In nucleotides, the CDR3 is TGTGCCAGCAGCGTAGAGGGACAGAGTTTCTCTGGAAACACCATATATTTT.

The genes are TRBV5-1 and TRBJ2-2; possible D gene TRBD2, 5 bases. The CDR3 sequence is 13 residues long. Trimming took 4 bases from V and 6 from J, leaving 10 bases between them. Germline V gene data show CDR1 as SGHRS and CDR2 as YFSETQ. Written as DNA, the CDR3 is TGCGCCAGCAGCGTCGACGGGGCCGGGGAGCTGTTTTTT. This gives the protein CASSVDGAGELFF.

The rearrangement uses TRBV19 and TRBJ2-7; 9 positions agree with TRBD1. This CDR3 comprises 13 residues. J gave up 6 bases and V 6 bases, and 6 bases lay outside the gene matches. In germline, CDR1 is LNHDA, CDR2 SQIVND (reference sequence). CDR3 sequence: CASRRDRESEQYF. The CDR3 bases are TGTGCCAGTAGAAGGGACAGGGAAAGCGAGCAGTACTTC. The whole variable domain, filled in from reference TRBV19 and TRBJ2-7, reads DGGITQSPKYLFRKEGQNVTLSCEQNLNHDAMYWYRQDPGQGLRLIYYSQIVNDFQKGDIAEGYSVSREKKESFPLTVTSAQKNPTAFYLCASRRDRESEQYFGPGTRLTVT.

This chain links TRBV11-3 with TRBJ2-1; a weak D match, TRBD1 (6 bases). V was pared by 6 bases and J by 0 bases, with 21 bases between. Germline CDR1 is SGHNT and CDR2 is YENEEA. This CDR3 contains 18 residues. CDR3 sequence: CASRQYHRVRSSYNEQFF. DNA for the CDR3: TGTGCCAGCAGGCAATACCACAGGGTAAGAAGCTCCTACAATGAGCAGTTCTTC.

This chain connects TRBV30 to TRBJ2-7; the D is unclear. V shed 5 bases and J shed 7 bases, with 12 bases lying between them. Germline loops: CDR1 GTSNPN, CDR2 SVGIG (reference sequence). This CDR3 contains 11 residues. The CDR3 DNA reads as TGTGCCTGGCAAGCTCTACAAGAGCAGTACTTC. Its translation is CAWQALQEQYF. The variable domain in full, with the rest retrieved from reference TRBV30 and TRBJ2-7, is SQTIHQWPATLVQPVGSPLSLECTVEGTSNPNLYWYRQAAGRGLQLLFYSVGIGQISSEVPQNLSASRPQDRQFILSSKKLLLSDSGFYLCAWQALQEQYFGPGTRLTVT.

This clone was picked up a small number of times. The gene calls are TRBV5-1 and TRBJ2-2; D is unresolved. From germline, CDR1 is SGHRS and CDR2 YFSETQ. The CDR3 length is 12 residues. Trimming shortened V by 4 bases and J by 4 bases, and 5 bases separated the two germline ends. Written as DNA, the CDR3 is TGCGCCAGCAGCGTACCCACCGGGGAGCTGTTTTTT. Amino acid sequence: CASSVPTGELFF. The whole variable domain, filled in from reference TRBV5-1 and TRBJ2-2, reads KAGVTQTPRYLIKTRGQQVTLSCSPISGHRSVSWYQQTPGQGLQFLFEYFSETQRNKGNFPGRFSGRQFSNSRSEMNVSTLELGDSALYLCASSVPTGELFFGEGSRLTVL.

This clone was recorded a few times. This chain uses TRBV18 with TRBJ1-5; D is ambiguous. The CDR3 runs 15 residues. The V and J ends lost 4 bases and 5 bases respectively, with 15 bases between them. Germline CDR1 is KGHSH and CDR2 is LQKENI. This CDR3 reads CASSRGGLGDQPQHF. DNA of the CDR3: TGTGCCAGCTCACGGGGAGGGCTCGGCGATCAGCCCCAGCATTTT.

The V call is TRBV19, the J call TRBJ2-5; TRBD2 is a possible D gene (6 bases). CDR3 length: 15 amino acids. Germline V CDR1 and CDR2: LNHDA, SQIVND (reference sequence). Trimming cost V 4 bases and J 4 bases, with 16 bases left between them. CDR3 DNA sequence: TGTGCCAGTAGTACCCACTCGGGACTCCTAGAGACCCAGTACTTC. Its protein is CASSTHSGLLETQYF.

The J gene is TRBJ2-2, the V gene TRBV7-9; D not certain. Trimming stripped 2 bases from V and 7 bases from J, with 17 bases between. CDR1 is SEHNR, CDR2 FQNEAQ, per germline (reference sequence). CDR3 length equals 16 residues. The CDR3 nucleotides read TGTGCCAGCAGCTTAAGGCAGGAGCGTGTGCACGGGGAGCTGTTTTTT. Translating it yields CASSLRQERVHGELFF.

V usage is TRBV5-1 and J usage is TRBJ2-3; no firm D call. The CDR3 extends over 14 amino acids. Per germline, CDR1 SGHRS and CDR2 YFSETQ. Trimming took off 4 bases at V and 5 bases at J, with 14 bases between the two ends. This CDR3 is CASSVDGVEDTQYF. DNA of the CDR3: TGCGCCAGCAGCGTAGATGGGGTGGAAGATACGCAGTATTTT.

The genes are TRBV29-1 and TRBJ2-3, with D uncertain. Germline assignment: CDR1 SQVTM and CDR2 ANQGSEA. Trimming took off 4 bases at V and 2 bases at J, with 7 bases between the two ends. The CDR3 is made up of 12 amino acids. The chain's CDR3 is CSVVGHTDTQYF. The CDR3 nucleotides read TGCAGCGTTGTAGGGCACACAGATACGCAGTATTTT.

The J gene is TRBJ2-7, the V gene TRBV30; a possible D gene is TRBD1 (6 bases). With 5 bases removed from V and 4 bases from J, the gap between germline ends came to 18 bases. CDR3 length: 14 amino acids. Germline CDR1 reads GTSNPN; CDR2 reads SVGIG (reference sequence). The CDR3 is CAWGIQTGRYEQYF. The CDR3 coding sequence is TGTGCCTGGGGGATACAAACAGGGCGGTACGAGCAGTACTTC.

The chain uses TRBV9 and TRBJ2-7, with TRBD2 identical over 7 bases. The CDR3 runs to 16 residues. Germline V CDR1 and CDR2: SGDLS, YYNGEE. J lost 3 bases, V lost 0 bases, and 9 bases had no gene match. The CDR3 here is CASSVEAGSPHYEQYF. DNA of the CDR3: TGTGCCAGCAGCGTAGAAGCGGGGTCCCCCCACTACGAGCAGTACTTC.

The rearrangement joins TRBV4-1 to TRBJ1-1; 7 nucleotides line up with TRBD1. This CDR3 is 17 amino acids long. V was clipped by 2 bases and J by 0 bases; unmatched bases: 9. The germline V gene encodes CDR1 MGHRA and CDR2 YSYEKL. CDR3 nucleotides: TGCGCCAGCAGCCAAAGCTGGTCCGGGACAGTGAACACTGAAGCTTTCTTT. Translated: CASSQSWSGTVNTEAFF.

This clone was counted a few times. The gene calls are TRBV7-2 and TRBJ2-3; D gene unclear. Trimming cost V 3 bases and J 5 bases, with 9 bases left between them. This CDR3 is built from 13 residues. The germline gives CDR1 SGHTA, CDR2 FQGNSA. CDR3: CASSLLGIDTQYF. The CDR3 nucleotides read TGTGCCAGCAGCTTGCTAGGTATAGATACGCAGTATTTT.

The chain employs TRBV19 and TRBJ1-1, with 9 positions matching TRBD1. Trimming removed 6 bases from V and 3 bases from J; junction bases left unmatched: 8. Germline V lookup: CDR1 LNHDA, CDR2 SQIVND (reference sequence). This CDR3 has 15 amino acids. This CDR3 reads CASSDKQGADTEAFF. CDR3 DNA: TGTGCCAGTAGCGACAAACAGGGGGCGGACACTGAAGCTTTCTTT.

V and J are TRBV18 and TRBJ1-2, with 9 bases matching TRBD1. The junction had 8 bases not matched to a gene; V was cut back by 3 bases and J by 6 bases. The germline V gene encodes CDR1 KGHSH and CDR2 LQKENI. CDR3 size: 15 residues. The CDR3, as DNA: TGTGCCAGCTCACCTGAGCCGGGACAGGGAAATGGCTACACCTTC. Amino acids: CASSPEPGQGNGYTF.

V is TRBV6-4 and J is TRBJ2-1; TRBD2 agrees at 8 bases. The CDR3 contains 16 residues. Germline V lookup: CDR1 MRHNA, CDR2 SNTAGT. With 4 bases clipped from V and 3 bases from J, the junction kept 8 bases outside the gene matches. As DNA, the CDR3 is TGTGCCAGCAGTGCTTTCGCGGGAGGAGTCTACAATGAGCAGTTCTTC. This codes for CASSAFAGGVYNEQFF.

The chain couples TRBV7-2 to TRBJ2-7; D not certain. The CDR3 has 12 amino acids. V lost 1 base and J lost 9, with 10 bases in between. CDR1 is SGHTA and CDR2 is FQGNSA in the germline V gene. The CDR3 loop is CASSLGPWGQYF. DNA of the CDR3: TGTGCCAGCAGCTTAGGTCCGTGGGGGCAGTACTTC.